This entry concerns a single T cell receptor beta chain. This clone was observed a single time. Its antigen is currently not known. Base qualities are not at hand, and no much larger clone is one base apart. The data were obtained in a study of cytomegalovirus exposure and HLA in healthy donors listed by TCRdb under 2017. A note on the overall study: According to an earlier analysis of several hundred of the donors, 150 million to 200 million T cells yielded 95 million to 140 million unique TCR beta sequences and less than 300 Gb of sequence data. Rather than drawing on any new phenotypic data, the later analysis identified candidate immune exposures from TCR beta sequences and the way those sequences occurred across donors. The study combined high-throughput TCR immunosequencing, statistical association of individual TCRs with disease status, and machine learning to predict cytomegalovirus infection status. The study used immunosequencing to profile the T cell repertoires of approximately 690 subjects and linked those repertoires to cytomegalovirus serostatus. Across around 400 genotyped donors of the cohort, an average of approximately 220,000 unique TCR beta nucleotide sequences per donor were sequenced, and roughly 17% of those sequences were non-productive. Genome-wide SNP genotypes for about 55% of the 666 donors were used in a later genetic analysis, which treated that subset as a discovery cohort. Donor age, sex, ethnicity and CMV serostatus were compiled together with the repertoire data. In a later analysis, previously published TCR beta repertoires from about 640 donors were re-analyzed and high-resolution HLA genotyping was added so that TCR occurrence patterns could be studied. In an earlier analysis of a few hundred of the donors, high-throughput TCR beta sequencing was used to judge whether each TCR beta V gene segment behaved as functional or pseudogenic. All discovery cohort repertoires had been generated on a single sequencing platform. An early release that covered fewer than 750 HLA-typed donors contained 250 to 350 gigabases of sequencing data and 70 million to 100 million unique TCR sequences. Class I and class II HLA loci were covered by the typing at four-digit resolution. Among the 398 genotyped donors, around 81% belonged to the genetic ancestry cluster associated with self-reported Caucasian donors. The aim of the study was to test whether cataloging public T cell receptors could identify signatures of past pathogen exposure. Typing coverage differed by locus: A, B, C, DRB1 and DQB1 were typed in about 629-630 donors, DQA1 in about 560, DPA1 in 600 to 610, and DPB1 in 450 to 480. Four to six DR-DQ haplotypes were handled as single units for association and clustering, since linkage in the cohort was strong. Along with the approximately 620-subject first cohort, a separate validation cohort of over 90 different subjects was used. Broader findings and caveats from the paper: In a later analysis, more than 15,000 TCR beta sequences were associated with specific HLA alleles at a false discovery rate of 0.05. A further reported finding was that TCR beta sequences accurately predicted the HLA-A and HLA-B alleles for most subjects in the first cohort. According to a later analysis, TCR association rates differed among HLA loci, with DRB1 alleles showing the most associated TCRs and HLA-C alleles showing the fewest. The study gave a list of 150 to 200 TCR beta chains associated with cytomegalovirus. Some IMGT-functional V segments, including TRBV6-2 and TRBV6-3, could not be distinguished by the 87-base-pair reads and were therefore excluded. A later analysis found that HLA-associated TCR beta chains were more clonally expanded and had lower generation probabilities than equally common non-associated chains. Immune exposure information for the cohort was limited to CMV serostatus. A group of highly shared sequence variants was considered likely to be a technical artifact of the sequencing pipeline. According to a later genetic analysis, donors in an Asian-associated ancestry cluster had fewer N-insertions in productive TCRs than the approximately 610-donor mean. Presence/absence analyses assumed roughly uniform sequencing depth across donors, an assumption that may not hold. Most CMV-associated TCR beta chains appeared to be HLA-restricted in a later analysis, and the HLA associations seemed to be driven largely by CMV exposure. Across donors, most TCR sequences were observed very rarely, whereas some public TCRs were present in many individuals. The classifier was reported to diagnose cytomegalovirus status with high specificity and sensitivity in both the original and validation cohorts. An earlier analysis of approximately 590 of the donors showed that most TCR beta V segments appeared in productive rearrangements either about 90% or about 30% of the time, which broadly matched IMGT annotations. The authors suggested that the approach could potentially be generalized to other disease states and immunological phenotypes. Because some donors lacked HLA typing at each locus, the association tests relied only on the typed subset. This cohort had only TCR beta chains sequenced, and the lack of alpha or paired-chain data limited which features could be detected. In a later analysis, several top co-occurrence clusters were reported to appear linked to parvovirus B19, influenza, CMV and Epstein-Barr virus. V-gene and J-gene trimming of TCR beta chains was associated with a missense DCLRE1C variant in a later genetic analysis, and the association was replicated in an independent cohort. Correlated functional status among segregating V segments might be attributable to linkage disequilibrium, but an unknown experimental factor could not be ruled out. The earlier analysis of some 560 of the donors excluded approximately 17 rarely observed V segments, including chromosome 9 orphons, because counts were too low. When HLA alleles, especially DR and DQ, strongly co-occurred, attributing TCR associations to individual alleles was difficult. A few of the identified cytomegalovirus-associated TCR beta chains were confirmed in vitro to be specific for cytomegalovirus antigens.

The cohort was made up of 500 to 800 healthy bone marrow donors. Cohort members were all nominally healthy when sampled, although unrecorded immune exposures were likely present. The donor tested CMV seronegative and was one of the 352 seronegative cohort members. A peripheral blood sample was provided by each donor, and peripheral blood mononuclear cells were used for TCR beta sequencing. The Qiagen DNeasy Blood Extraction Kit was used to extract genomic DNA from the blood cell samples. The method was the immunoSEQ multiplex PCR assay. For the multiplex PCR, a mixture combining 60 forward primers for TCR Vbeta segments and 13 reverse primers for TCR Jbeta segments was used. Amplification of the CDR3 region of rearranged TCR beta genes was performed with a multiplex PCR assay on genomic DNA. The Illumina HiSeq System was used to sequence the amplified TCR beta libraries as 87-base-pair reads. Turning to the authors' computational methods: In a later analysis, tens of millions of unique TCR beta chains were counted across the roughly 670 repertoires, and roughly 11 million of these chains were shared by at least two donors. Raw reads were error-corrected and collapsed into unique sequences by a nearest-neighbor algorithm in which closely related sequences were merged to remove PCR and sequencing errors. V, D and J gene segments were assigned by aligning CDR3 sequences to IMGT reference sequences. Each retained sequence needed at least a six-nucleotide match to both a V gene segment and a J gene segment. Rearrangements were classified as productive when the CDR3 lacked stop codons and remained in frame with V and J, and all other rearrangements were classified as non-productive. CDR3 was defined by IMGT convention, running from the second conserved V-encoded cysteine to the conserved J-encoded phenylalanine. In an earlier analysis of some 550 of the donors, sequences lacking an unambiguous match to a single V gene segment were excluded. An earlier analysis of 587 of the donors classified V segments as functional when productive rearrangements were above 56.7% and as segregating when the standard deviation between donors was above 5%. A statistical classification framework was built to diagnose cytomegalovirus status from the catalog of TCR beta chain sequences. In a later analysis, TCR nucleotide sequences were compared against IMGT/GENE-DB human TR gene sequences so that V and J genes could be assigned. A later analysis assigned CDR3 sequences and most-parsimonious VDJ recombination scenarios with the TCRdist pipeline. A later analysis defined each TCR beta chain by its CDR3 amino acid sequence plus V-gene family, and excluded reads lacking a unique V-gene family. As a way to deal with suspected cross-contamination and a sequencing artifact, a later analysis dropped hundreds of nucleotide sequences that were highly shared and had low generation probability. For each public chain, a later analysis derived a clonal expansion index from normalized ranks of inferred template counts within each repertoire. In a later analysis, generation probabilities were computed using a VDJ recombination model fitted to out-of-frame rearrangements, and the results were checked against IGoR. Hypergeometric tests were used in a later analysis to score TCR-TCR, TCR-HLA and TCR-CMV co-occurrence, with a repertoire-size bias correction applied to the TCR pairs. To estimate false discovery rates, a later analysis permuted the HLA or CMV assignments 20 times. In a later analysis, co-occurring TCRs were grouped using DBSCAN, with TCRdist sequence similarity added in when clustering inside HLA-allele-positive subsets. Co-occurrence clustering excluded repertoires with fewer than 30,000 or more than 120,000 public chains, plus five with anomalous nucleotide sharing. What TCRdb holds here is the immuneACCESS table cut down to in-frame rearrangements. Part of the clones is not present; checked against another copy, under half of the missing clones reflect an unresolved V gene, and the others are unexplained. The DNA gave D and trimming, while V, J and clone size come from that table. Counted in this sample were a few hundred thousand clones; 65% to 85% of them appeared once. Around 2.8% of the sample is taken by the ten largest.

Per the germline V gene, SGHRS is the CDR1 and YFSETQ is the CDR2. Measured from the cysteine to the phenylalanine, the CDR3 is 14 residues long. The only DNA kept is the CDR3, 42 bases in frame from the first base. Ends trimmed: V by 4 bases, J by 6 bases; bases unmatched to a gene: 2. The sequence was collected from a man aged 25-40 years in good health and CMV-seronegative. The chain joins TRBV5-1 to TRBJ2-2; 11 central bases correspond to TRBD1. Sequenced sample: PBMCs. The nucleotides read TGCGCCAGCAGCATGGGACAGGGGGCCGGGGAGCTGTTTTTT. It translates to CASSMGQGAGELFF.